A single sample gave rise to the 27 T cell receptor beta chains below, sequenced in a study of T cells in Graves' hyperthyroidism and ophthalmopathy. From RNA transcripts, TCR beta CDR3 regions were amplified. RT-PCR in the first round (using the HTBI primer set) targeted the TCR CDR3. TCRdb fed the multiplex PCR reads into MiXCR, producing one record per CDR3 protein. Of about 410,000 distinct CDR3 sequences listed, 14% to 15% are singletons. Sequencing was performed on blood. These TCRs come from a man aged 18 to 29 with Graves' ophthalmopathy.

The sample holds one count of this clonotype. Just one base apart from a much larger clone, this may be a read error. The chain combines TRBV10-3 with TRBJ2-3, with TRBD2 as a possible D gene (6 bases). The CDR3 sequence is 15 residues long. V lost 7 bases to trimming and J lost 6 bases, with 20 bases between them. Germline lookup yields CDR1 ENHRY and CDR2 SYGVKD. For the CDR3, the DNA is TGTGCCATCACACAGGCTTGCGGGAAACATGATACGCAGTATTTT. This sequence encodes CAITQACGKHDTQYF.

This clonotype was recorded many times. The rearrangement links TRBV12-3 or TRBV12-4 to TRBJ2-1; D is unclear. The V end lost 7 bases, the J end lost 8 bases, and 18 bases lay between the germline ends. The CDR3 has 14 amino acids. CDR3 sequence reads: CASTRTVGFHEQFF. CDR3 DNA: TGTGCCAGCACGCGAACCGTAGGGTTCCATGAGCAGTTCTTC.

This clonotype was counted ten times or more. The J gene is TRBJ2-1, the V gene TRBV18; a possible D gene is TRBD1 (6 bases). V lost 2 bases and J lost 2, with 10 bases in between. The CDR3 covers 15 residues. CDR1 KGHSH and CDR2 LQKENI come from the germline V gene. CDR3 nucleotides: TGTGCCAGCTCACCAGCAGGGGACCCCTACAATGAGCAGTTCTTC. Translation gives CASSPAGDPYNEQFF.

This clonotype was picked up many times. V and J are TRBV20-1 and TRBJ2-2, with D perhaps TRBD1 (6 bases). CDR1 is DFQATT and CDR2 is SNEGSKA in the germline V gene (reference sequence). V dropped 0 bases and J dropped 6 bases, with 14 bases sitting between them. The CDR3 runs 15 residues. CDR3 nucleotide sequence: TGCAGTGCTAGAGATTTCAGGGGAAGGGCCGGGGAGCTGTTTTTT. Its translation: CSARDFRGRAGELFF.

This clonotype was picked up many times. The chain is built from TRBV3-1 and TRBJ2-7, with D possibly being TRBD1 (6 bases). V was trimmed by 0 bases and J by 5 bases, leaving 17 bases between them. Germline-derived CDR1 and CDR2 are LGHDT and YNNKEL (reference sequence). The CDR3 is 16 amino acids. The CDR3 spells CASSQEWGGGGNEQYF. The CDR3, as DNA: TGTGCCAGCAGCCAAGAGTGGGGTGGGGGCGGCAACGAGCAGTACTTC.

Many counts were recorded for this clonotype. The V gene is TRBV3-1, the J gene TRBJ1-5; the D is unclear. Germline CDR1 and CDR2: LGHDT and YNNKEL (reference sequence). This CDR3 has 17 amino acids. V was clipped by 0 bases and J by 3 bases, with 15 bases between them. CDR3 nucleotide sequence: TGTGCCAGCAGCCAAGATAAGGGAAATCCCTTCAATCAGCCCCAGCATTTT. It specifies CASSQDKGNPFNQPQHF.

This chain links TRBV4-1 with TRBJ2-7, with 8 bases fitting TRBD2. Germline V gene lookup returns CDR1 MGHRA and CDR2 YSYEKL. The CDR3 runs to 16 residues. V lost 0 bases to trimming and J lost 0 bases; unmatched junction nucleotides: 4. The DNA of the CDR3 is TGCGCCAGCAGCCAAGAAGTAGCGGGGAGCTCCTACGAGCAGTACTTC. Translated, it gives CASSQEVAGSSYEQYF.

V gene TRBV19 combines with J gene TRBJ2-7, with D perhaps matching TRBD1 (5 bases). Germline CDR1 LNHDA, CDR2 SQIVND (reference sequence). Trimming left V 4 bases short and J 5 bases short, with 15 bases between. CDR3 length equals 14 residues. The CDR3 is CASSSGWGRHEQYF. Here the CDR3 DNA reads TGTGCCAGTAGTAGTGGATGGGGCCGCCACGAGCAGTACTTC. Using reference TRBV19 and TRBJ2-7 for the parts outside the CDR3, the full variable domain is DGGITQSPKYLFRKEGQNVTLSCEQNLNHDAMYWYRQDPGQGLRLIYYSQIVNDFQKGDIAEGYSVSREKKESFPLTVTSAQKNPTAFYLCASSSGWGRHEQYFGPGTRLTVT.

This clonotype was seen repeatedly, ten times or more. The rearrangement links TRBV6-1 to TRBJ1-6; 9 nucleotides match TRBD1. The J segment lost 3 bases and the V segment lost 7 bases, leaving 7 bases of the junction unmatched. Per the germline V gene, CDR1 is MNHNS and CDR2 is SASEGT. The CDR3 has 16 amino acids. CDR3 bases: TGTGCCAGCACCTACGGACAGGGGTACTATAATTCACCCCTCCACTTT. Translated, it gives CASTYGQGYYNSPLHF.

In its sample, this clonotype was seen many times. This sequence joins TRBV12-3 or TRBV12-4 and TRBJ1-5; the D is unclear. V was pared by 5 bases and J by 5 bases, with 13 bases between. This CDR3 spans 14 amino acids. CDR3 loop: CASSQGATHQPQHF. The DNA for the CDR3 is TGTGCCAGCAGTCAAGGAGCCACTCATCAGCCCCAGCATTTT.

With respect to this clonotype: One end of the junction is discordant with germline, which a read error may explain. The chain recombines TRBV5-6 with TRBJ1-2; no firm D call. Looked up from germline, CDR1 is SGHDT and CDR2 is YYEEEE. The CDR3 runs to 13 residues. CDR3: CASSLELGASGSF. DNA for the CDR3: TGTGCCAGCAGCTTGGAGCTAGGAGCCTCTGGCTCCTTC.

This clonotype was picked up many times. The V and J genes are TRBV3-1 and TRBJ1-3, with D unresolved. There are 12 residues in the CDR3. The V gene's germline CDR1 is LGHDT and CDR2 YNNKEL (reference sequence). V was trimmed by 3 bases and J by 7 bases, leaving 7 bases between them. CDR3 sequence reads: CASSHGPNTIYF. For the CDR3, the DNA is TGTGCCAGCAGCCATGGGCCGAACACCATATATTTT. Full variable domain (outside the CDR3, taken from reference TRBV3-1 and TRBJ1-3): DTAVSQTPKYLVTQMGNDKSIKCEQNLGHDTMYWYKQDSKKFLKIMFSYNNKELIINETVPNRFSPKSPDKAHLNLHINSLELGDSAVYFCASSHGPNTIYFGEGSWLTVV.

The chain couples TRBV24-1 to TRBJ2-7, with TRBD1 matching 10 bases. CDR3 size: 13 residues. The V and J ends lost 4 bases and 6 bases, in that order; junction bases with no gene match: 2. The germline V gene encodes CDR1 KGHDR and CDR2 SFDVKD. Here the CDR3 reads CATSEGQGREQYF. DNA of the CDR3: TGTGCCACCAGTGAGGGACAGGGGCGCGAGCAGTACTTC.

J is TRBJ2-3 and V is TRBV4-2; TRBD1 matches 9 bases. The CDR3 sequence is 17 residues long. Germline-derived CDR1 and CDR2 are LGHNA and YNFKEQ. Germline trimming cut 5 bases from V and 1 base from J; bases unmatched to any gene: 10. The CDR3, as DNA: TGTGCCAGCAGCGCGTGGGCCTGGACAGGGGGCACAGATACGCAGTATTTT. Amino acid sequence: CASSAWAWTGGTDTQYF.

This clonotype was detected many times. V gene TRBV7-2 combines with J gene TRBJ1-2, with 9 bases aligning to TRBD1. This CDR3 spans 14 amino acids. Trimming cost V 4 bases and J 7 bases; bases outside gene matches: 7. Germline-derived CDR1 and CDR2 are SGHTA and FQGNSA. The chain's CDR3 is CASSYGQGPSGYTF. The CDR3 coding sequence is TGTGCCAGCAGCTACGGACAGGGGCCGAGTGGCTACACCTTC.

This chain connects TRBV2 to TRBJ1-5; D not certain. Germline loops: CDR1 SNHLY, CDR2 FYNNEI. Trimming took 5 bases from V and 3 from J, leaving 11 bases between them. There are 14 residues in the CDR3. As DNA, the CDR3 is TGTGCCAGCAGTTTACAACCATTCAATCAGCCCCAGCATTTT. Translated: CASSLQPFNQPQHF. Complete variable domain (other parts from reference TRBV2 and TRBJ1-5): EPEVTQTPSHQVTQMGQEVILRCVPISNHLYFYWYRQILGQKVEFLVSFYNNEISEKSEIFDDQFSVERPDGSNFTLKIRSTKLEDSAMYFCASSLQPFNQPQHFGDGTRLSIL.

CDR3 loop: CASSAGRGGDTIYF. In nucleotides, the CDR3 is TGTGCCAGCAGCGCCGGGAGGGGAGGAGACACCATATATTTT. V gene TRBV6-1 combines with J gene TRBJ1-3; D perhaps matches TRBD1 (5 bases). Trimming removed 6 bases at V and 8 bases at J, with 17 bases between. This CDR3 has 14 amino acids. Germline CDR1 is MNHNS and CDR2 is SASEGT.

This clonotype was observed many times. The V call is TRBV13, the J call TRBJ1-1; D gene unclear. V was shortened by 3 bases and J by 6 bases, with 11 bases between the two germline ends. The CDR3 is 13 residues long. The germline V gene encodes CDR1 PRHDT and CDR2 FYEKMQ (reference sequence). Here the CDR3 reads CASSFPGSPEAFF. The CDR3 region has the DNA TGTGCCAGCAGCTTCCCAGGTAGCCCTGAAGCTTTCTTT.

This clonotype has a count of ten or more. The chain carries TRBV6-1 and TRBJ1-2; 10 bases fit TRBD1. Germline lookup yields CDR1 MNHNS and CDR2 SASEGT. The CDR3 is 16 residues long. J was trimmed by 8 bases and V by 7 bases; bases with no gene match: 16. The chain's CDR3 is CASTSEPGQGMRGYTF. The CDR3 bases are TGTGCCAGCACGTCAGAGCCGGGACAGGGGATGAGAGGCTACACCTTC.

This clonotype was counted at least ten times. V usage is TRBV30 and J usage is TRBJ2-2, with a weak D call TRBD2 (6 bases). Germline V gene lookup returns CDR1 GTSNPN and CDR2 SVGIG (reference sequence). This CDR3 contains 15 residues. Trimming took 4 bases from V and 4 from J, leaving 16 bases between them. CDR3 amino acids: CAWTPADYSTGELFF. The CDR3 DNA sequence: TGTGCCTGGACCCCAGCGGACTACTCCACCGGGGAGCTGTTTTTT.

The chain carries TRBV2 and TRBJ2-2; 10 bases agree with TRBD2. CDR1 is SNHLY and CDR2 is FYNNEI in the germline V gene. The CDR3 spans 15 residues. V shed 9 bases and J 5 bases; nucleotides not matched to a gene: 9. The CDR3 DNA reads as TGTGCCAGTGCGGGGACTAGCGTTATTACCGGGGAGCTGTTTTTT. Its protein product is CASAGTSVITGELFF.

This clonotype was seen ten or more times. The V call is TRBV6-5, the J call TRBJ1-3; 7 positions agree with TRBD1. V shed 0 bases, J shed 5 bases, and the junction held 7 bases outside the gene matches. Per the germline V gene, CDR1 is MNHEY and CDR2 is SVGAGI. The CDR3 totals 16 residues. CDR3 coding DNA: TGTGCCAGCAGTTACTCGGGACAGTCAGCCCGAAACACCATATATTTT. It codes for CASSYSGQSARNTIYF.

This clonotype was observed at least ten times. This chain connects TRBV5-1 to TRBJ2-2; 8 nucleotides align to TRBD2. V lost 1 base and J lost 6; bases outside the gene matches: 2. This CDR3 is built from 14 residues. Germline V gene lookup returns CDR1 SGHRS and CDR2 YFSETQ. CDR3 region: CASSLSGSAGELFF. The CDR3 DNA reads as TGCGCCAGCAGCTTGAGCGGGAGTGCCGGGGAGCTGTTTTTT.

This clonotype showed up many times. The chain combines TRBV7-2 with TRBJ2-3; D gene ambiguous. Germline V gene data show CDR1 as SGHTA and CDR2 as FQGNSA. This CDR3 contains 13 residues. The V and J ends lost 2 bases and 6 bases respectively, with 9 bases between them. The CDR3 DNA sequence: TGTGCCAGCAGCTTACAGAGTGAGGATACGCAGTATTTT. Translating it yields CASSLQSEDTQYF.

The table lists this clonotype with a few counts. A read error is possible here, since a much larger clone lies one base away. V gene TRBV13 combines with J gene TRBJ1-1, with D maybe TRBD1 (5 bases). The CDR3 is made up of 13 amino acids. Germline CDR1 reads PRHDT; CDR2 reads FYEKMQ (reference sequence). The CDR3, as DNA: TGTGCCAGCAGCGTAGGGGTGGACACTGAAGCTTTCTTT. It yields the protein CASSVGVDTEAFF.

A word on this clonotype: This could be a read error, since a much larger clone is one nucleotide away. V is TRBV28 and J is TRBJ2-7, with TRBD2 as a possible D gene (5 bases). This CDR3 spans 16 amino acids. V dropped 0 bases and J dropped 5 bases, with 17 bases sitting between them. Germline V gives CDR1 MDHEN, CDR2 SYDVKM. The CDR3 sequence: CASSLWGVSGPDEQYF. DNA of the CDR3: TGTGCCAGCAGTTTATGGGGTGTAAGCGGACCCGACGAGCAGTACTTC.

The table lists this clonotype with many counts. This sequence joins TRBV7-9 and TRBJ2-1; TRBD2 matches at 8 bases. This CDR3 is 14 amino acids long. Germline V gene lookup returns CDR1 SEHNR and CDR2 FQNEAQ (reference sequence). With V trimmed by 9 bases and J by 3 bases, 7 bases remained unmatched. In DNA, the CDR3 is TGTGCCAGTCATGGGGGACTAGGCTACAATGAGCAGTTCTTC. This translates into CASHGGLGYNEQFF.